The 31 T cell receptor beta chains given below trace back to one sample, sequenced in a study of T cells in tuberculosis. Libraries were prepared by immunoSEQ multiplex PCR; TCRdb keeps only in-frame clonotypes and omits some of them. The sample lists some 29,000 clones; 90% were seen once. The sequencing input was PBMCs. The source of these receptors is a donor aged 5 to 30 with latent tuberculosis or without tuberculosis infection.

CDR3 sequence reads: CSGTSGYNEQFF. CDR3 in DNA: TGCAGCGGGACCTCGGGATACAATGAGCAGTTCTTC. This chain connects TRBV29-1 to TRBJ2-1, with a possible D match to TRBD2 (5 bases). Germline lookup yields CDR1 SQVTM and CDR2 ANQGSEA. V was pared by 7 bases and J by 4 bases, with 11 bases between. The CDR3 has 12 amino acids.

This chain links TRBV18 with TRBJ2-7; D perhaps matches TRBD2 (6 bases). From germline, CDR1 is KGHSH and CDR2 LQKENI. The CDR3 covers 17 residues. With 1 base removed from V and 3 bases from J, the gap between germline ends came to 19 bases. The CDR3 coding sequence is TGTGCCAGCTCACCACGTGCTAGACTAGAGGGGTTCTACGAGCAGTACTTC. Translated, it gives CASSPRARLEGFYEQYF.

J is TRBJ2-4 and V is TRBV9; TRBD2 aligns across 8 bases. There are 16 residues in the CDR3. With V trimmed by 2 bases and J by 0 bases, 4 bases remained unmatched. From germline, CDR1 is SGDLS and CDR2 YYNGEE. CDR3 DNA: TGTGCCAGCAGCGTCTACGCGGGGGGAGCCAAAAACATTCAGTACTTC. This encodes CASSVYAGGAKNIQYF. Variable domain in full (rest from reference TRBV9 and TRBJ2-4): DSGVTQTPKHLITATGQRVTLRCSPRSGDLSVYWYQQSLDQGLQFLIQYYNGEERAKGNILERFSAQQFPDLHSELNLSSLELGDSALYFCASSVYAGGAKNIQYFGAGTRLSVL.

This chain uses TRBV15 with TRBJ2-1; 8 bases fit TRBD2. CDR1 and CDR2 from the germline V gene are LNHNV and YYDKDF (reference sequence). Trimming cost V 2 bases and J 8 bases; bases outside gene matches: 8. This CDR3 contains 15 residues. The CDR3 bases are TGTGCCACCAGCAGACGCCTCGGAGCGGGGGATGAGCAGTTCTTC. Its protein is CATSRRLGAGDEQFF.

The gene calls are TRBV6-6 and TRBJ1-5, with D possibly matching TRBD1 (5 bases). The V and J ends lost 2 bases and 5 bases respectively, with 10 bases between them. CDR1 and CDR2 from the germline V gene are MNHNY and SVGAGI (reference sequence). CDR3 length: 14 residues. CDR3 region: CASSYLAGYQPQHF. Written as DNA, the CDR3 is TGTGCCAGCAGTTACCTGGCAGGGTATCAGCCCCAGCATTTT.

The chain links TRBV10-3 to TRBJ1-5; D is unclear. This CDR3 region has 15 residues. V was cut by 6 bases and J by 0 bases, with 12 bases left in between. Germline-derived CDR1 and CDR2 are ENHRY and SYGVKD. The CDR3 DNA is TGTGCCATCAGGGCCCAGATTAATAGCAATCAGCCCCAGCATTTT. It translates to CAIRAQINSNQPQHF.

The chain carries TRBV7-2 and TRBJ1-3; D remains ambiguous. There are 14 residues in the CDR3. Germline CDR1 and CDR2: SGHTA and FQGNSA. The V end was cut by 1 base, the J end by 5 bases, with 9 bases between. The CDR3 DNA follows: TGTGCCAGCAGCTTAGGGGCTAATAGAAACACCATATATTTT. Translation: CASSLGANRNTIYF. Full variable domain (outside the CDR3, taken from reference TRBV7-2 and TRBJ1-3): GAGVSQSPSNKVTEKGKDVELRCDPISGHTALYWYRQSLGQGLEFLIYFQGNSAPDKSGLPSDRFSAERTGGSVSTLTIQRTQQEDSAVYLCASSLGANRNTIYFGEGSWLTVV.

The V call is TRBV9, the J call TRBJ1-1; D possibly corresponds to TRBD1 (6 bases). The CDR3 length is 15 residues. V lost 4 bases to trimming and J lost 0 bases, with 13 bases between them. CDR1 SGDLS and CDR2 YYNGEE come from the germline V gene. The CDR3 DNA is TGTGCCAGCAGCCCCCACAGGGCTTTGAACACTGAAGCTTTCTTT. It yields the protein CASSPHRALNTEAFF.

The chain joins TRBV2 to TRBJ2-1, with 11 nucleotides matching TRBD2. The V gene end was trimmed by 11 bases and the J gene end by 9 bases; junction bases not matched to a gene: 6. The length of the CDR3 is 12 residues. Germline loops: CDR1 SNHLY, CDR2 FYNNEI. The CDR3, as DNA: TGTGCCGGTAGCGGGGGGGAAGGTGAGCAGTTCTTC. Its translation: CAGSGGEGEQFF.

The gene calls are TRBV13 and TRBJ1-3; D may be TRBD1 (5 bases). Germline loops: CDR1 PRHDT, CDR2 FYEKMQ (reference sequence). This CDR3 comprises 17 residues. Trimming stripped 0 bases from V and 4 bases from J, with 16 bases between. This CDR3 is CASSLGRGVTRGNTIYF. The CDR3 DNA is TGTGCCAGCAGCTTAGGCCGGGGGGTGACACGAGGAAACACCATATATTTT.

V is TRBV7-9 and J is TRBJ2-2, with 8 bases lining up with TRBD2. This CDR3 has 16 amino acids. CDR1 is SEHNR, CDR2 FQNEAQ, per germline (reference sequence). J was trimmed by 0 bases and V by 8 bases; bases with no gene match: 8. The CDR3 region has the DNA TGTGCCAGCTCCCTAAAAGCGGGGGCGAACACCGGGGAGCTGTTTTTT. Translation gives CASSLKAGANTGELFF.

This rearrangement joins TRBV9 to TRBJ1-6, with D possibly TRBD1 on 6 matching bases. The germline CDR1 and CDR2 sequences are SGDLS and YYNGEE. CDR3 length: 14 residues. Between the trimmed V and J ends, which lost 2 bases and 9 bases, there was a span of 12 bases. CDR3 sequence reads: CASSVGGGGSPLHF. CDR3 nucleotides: TGTGCCAGCAGCGTGGGAGGGGGAGGTTCACCCCTCCACTTT.

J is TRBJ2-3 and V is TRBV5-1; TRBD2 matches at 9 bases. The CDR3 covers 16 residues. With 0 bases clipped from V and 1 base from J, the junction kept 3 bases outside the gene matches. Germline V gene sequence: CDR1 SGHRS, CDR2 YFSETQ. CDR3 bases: TGCGCCAGCAGCTTGGCTGTAGCGGGGGGCACAGATACGCAGTATTTT. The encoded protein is CASSLAVAGGTDTQYF. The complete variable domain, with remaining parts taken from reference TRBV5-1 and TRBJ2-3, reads KAGVTQTPRYLIKTRGQQVTLSCSPISGHRSVSWYQQTPGQGLQFLFEYFSETQRNKGNFPGRFSGRQFSNSRSEMNVSTLELGDSALYLCASSLAVAGGTDTQYFGPGTRLTVL.

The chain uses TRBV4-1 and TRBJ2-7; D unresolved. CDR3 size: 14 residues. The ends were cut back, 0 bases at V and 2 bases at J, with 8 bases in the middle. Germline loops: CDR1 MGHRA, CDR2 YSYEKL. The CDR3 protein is CASSQDRRTYEQYF. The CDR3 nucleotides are TGCGCCAGCAGCCAAGATAGGCGGACCTACGAGCAGTACTTC.

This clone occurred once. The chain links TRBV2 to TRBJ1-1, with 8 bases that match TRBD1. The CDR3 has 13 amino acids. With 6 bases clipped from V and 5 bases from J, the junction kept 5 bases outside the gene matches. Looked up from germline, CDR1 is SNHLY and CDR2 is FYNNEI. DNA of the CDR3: TGTGCCAGCAGCGGACAGGGCATTACTGAAGCTTTCTTT. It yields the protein CASSGQGITEAFF.

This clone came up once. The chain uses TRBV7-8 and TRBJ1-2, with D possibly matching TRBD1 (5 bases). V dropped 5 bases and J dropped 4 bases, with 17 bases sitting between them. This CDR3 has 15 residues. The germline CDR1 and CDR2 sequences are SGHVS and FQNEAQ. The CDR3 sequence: CASSPQRQIRYGYTF. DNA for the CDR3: TGTGCCAGCAGCCCCCAGAGACAGATCCGCTATGGCTACACCTTC.

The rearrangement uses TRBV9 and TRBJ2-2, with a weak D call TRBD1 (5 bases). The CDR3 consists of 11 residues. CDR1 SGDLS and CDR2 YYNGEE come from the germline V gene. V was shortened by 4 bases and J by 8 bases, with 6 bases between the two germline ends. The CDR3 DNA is TGTGCCAGCAGCTCAGGGGGGGAGCTGTTTTTT. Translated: CASSSGGELFF.

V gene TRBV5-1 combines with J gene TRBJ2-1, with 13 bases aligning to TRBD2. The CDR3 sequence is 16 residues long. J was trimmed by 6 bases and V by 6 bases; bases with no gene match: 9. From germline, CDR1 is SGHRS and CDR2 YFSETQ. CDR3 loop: CASKTQTSGGPNEQFF. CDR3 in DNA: TGCGCCAGCAAGACCCAGACTAGCGGGGGGCCCAATGAGCAGTTCTTC. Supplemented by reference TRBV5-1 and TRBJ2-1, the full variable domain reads KAGVTQTPRYLIKTRGQQVTLSCSPISGHRSVSWYQQTPGQGLQFLFEYFSETQRNKGNFPGRFSGRQFSNSRSEMNVSTLELGDSALYLCASKTQTSGGPNEQFFGPGTRLTVL.

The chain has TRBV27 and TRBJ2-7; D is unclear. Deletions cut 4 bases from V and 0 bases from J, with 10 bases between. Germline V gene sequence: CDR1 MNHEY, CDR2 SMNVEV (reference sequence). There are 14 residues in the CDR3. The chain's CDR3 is CASSYRGGSYEQYF. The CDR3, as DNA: TGTGCCAGCAGTTATCGAGGCGGCTCCTACGAGCAGTACTTC.

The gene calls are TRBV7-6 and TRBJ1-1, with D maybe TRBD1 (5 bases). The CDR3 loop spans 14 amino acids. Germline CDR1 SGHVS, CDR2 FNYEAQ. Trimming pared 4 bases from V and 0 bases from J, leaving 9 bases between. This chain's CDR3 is CASSSDRLNTEAFF. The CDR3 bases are TGTGCCAGCAGCTCCGACAGATTGAACACTGAAGCTTTCTTT.

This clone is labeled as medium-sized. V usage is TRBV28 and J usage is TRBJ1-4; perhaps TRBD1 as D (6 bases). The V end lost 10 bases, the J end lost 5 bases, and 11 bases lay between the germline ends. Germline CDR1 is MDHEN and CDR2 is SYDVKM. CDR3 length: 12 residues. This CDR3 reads CAIGRGNEKLFF. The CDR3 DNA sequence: TGTGCCATCGGAAGGGGGAATGAAAAACTGTTTTTT.

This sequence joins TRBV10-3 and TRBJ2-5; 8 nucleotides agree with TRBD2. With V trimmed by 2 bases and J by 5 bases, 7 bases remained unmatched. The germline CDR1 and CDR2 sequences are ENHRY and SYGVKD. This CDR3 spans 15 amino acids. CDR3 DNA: TGTGCCATCAGTGAGATCGGGGGGGGTCAGGAGACCCAGTACTTC. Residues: CAISEIGGGQETQYF.

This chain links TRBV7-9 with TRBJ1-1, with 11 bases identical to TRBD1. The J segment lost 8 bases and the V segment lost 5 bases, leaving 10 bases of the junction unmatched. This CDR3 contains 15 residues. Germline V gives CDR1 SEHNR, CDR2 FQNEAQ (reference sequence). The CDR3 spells CASSPWTGGASEAFF. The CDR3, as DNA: TGTGCCAGCAGCCCGTGGACAGGGGGCGCGTCAGAAGCTTTCTTT. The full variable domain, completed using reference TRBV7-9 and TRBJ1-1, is DTGVSQNPRHKITKRGQNVTFRCDPISEHNRLYWYRQTLGQGPEFLTYFQNEAQLEKSRLLSDRFSAERPKGSFSTLEIQRTEQGDSAMYLCASSPWTGGASEAFFGQGTRLTVV.

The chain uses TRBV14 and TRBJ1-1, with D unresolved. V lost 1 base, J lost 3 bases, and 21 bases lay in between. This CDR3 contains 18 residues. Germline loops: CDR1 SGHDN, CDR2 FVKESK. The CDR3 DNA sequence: TGTGCCAGCAGCCAAGGTCTTGTGAGAATGTGGTCGGACACTGAAGCTTTCTTT. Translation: CASSQGLVRMWSDTEAFF. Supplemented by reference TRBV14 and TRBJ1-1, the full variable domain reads EAGVTQFPSHSVIEKGQTVTLRCDPISGHDNLYWYRRVMGKEIKFLLHFVKESKQDESGMPNNRFLAERTGGTYSTLKVQPAELEDSGVYFCASSQGLVRMWSDTEAFFGQGTRLTVV.

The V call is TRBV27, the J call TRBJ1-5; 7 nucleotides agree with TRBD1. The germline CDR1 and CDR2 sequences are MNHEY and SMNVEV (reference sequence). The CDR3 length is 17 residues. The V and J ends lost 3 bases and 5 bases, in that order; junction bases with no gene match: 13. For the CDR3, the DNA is TGTGCCAGCAGTTTTTTCCCCCCCACAGGGGTGGATCAGCCCCAGCATTTT. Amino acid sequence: CASSFFPPTGVDQPQHF.

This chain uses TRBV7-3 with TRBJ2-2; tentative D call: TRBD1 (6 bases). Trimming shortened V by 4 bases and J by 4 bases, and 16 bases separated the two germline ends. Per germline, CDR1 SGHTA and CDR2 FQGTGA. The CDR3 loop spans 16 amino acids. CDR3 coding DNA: TGTGCCAGCAGCTCACCCGGGACAAAATTCACCGGGGAGCTGTTTTTT. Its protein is CASSSPGTKFTGELFF.

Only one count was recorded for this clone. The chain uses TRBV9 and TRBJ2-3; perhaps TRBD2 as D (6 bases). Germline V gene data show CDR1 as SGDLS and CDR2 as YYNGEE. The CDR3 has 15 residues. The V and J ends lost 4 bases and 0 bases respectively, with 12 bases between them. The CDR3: CASSMGGASTDTQYF. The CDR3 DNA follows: TGTGCCAGCAGCATGGGGGGAGCTAGCACAGATACGCAGTATTTT.

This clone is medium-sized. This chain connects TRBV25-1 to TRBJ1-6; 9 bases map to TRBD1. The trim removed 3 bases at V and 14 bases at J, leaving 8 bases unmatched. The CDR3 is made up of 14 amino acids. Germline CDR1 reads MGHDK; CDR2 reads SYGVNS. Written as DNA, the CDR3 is TGTGCCAGCAGTGAGGGACAGGGTAAGGTCACCCTCCACTTT. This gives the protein CASSEGQGKVTLHF.

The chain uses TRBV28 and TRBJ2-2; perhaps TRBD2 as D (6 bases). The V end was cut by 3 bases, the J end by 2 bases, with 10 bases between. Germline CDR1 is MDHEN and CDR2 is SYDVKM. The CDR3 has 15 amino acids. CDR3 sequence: CASSFASDNTGELFF. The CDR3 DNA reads TGTGCCAGCAGTTTCGCTAGCGATAACACCGGGGAGCTGTTTTTT.

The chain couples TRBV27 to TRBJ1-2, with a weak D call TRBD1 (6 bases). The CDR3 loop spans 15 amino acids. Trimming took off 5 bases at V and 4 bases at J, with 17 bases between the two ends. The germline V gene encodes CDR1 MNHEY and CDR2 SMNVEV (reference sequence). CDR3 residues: CASSPTGRDAYGYTF. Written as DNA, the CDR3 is TGTGCCAGCAGTCCGACAGGTCGAGATGCCTATGGCTACACCTTC.

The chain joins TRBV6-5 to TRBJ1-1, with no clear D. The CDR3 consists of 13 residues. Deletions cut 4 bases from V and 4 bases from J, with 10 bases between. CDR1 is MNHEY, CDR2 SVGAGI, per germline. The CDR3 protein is CASSSPLSTEAFF. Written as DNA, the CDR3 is TGTGCCAGCAGTTCCCCCCTGAGCACTGAAGCTTTCTTT.